The subject of this entry is one TCR beta chain. The data were taken from a study of blood T cell repertoires in COVID-19. V dropped 4 bases and J dropped 4; count of bases not matched to a gene: 7. CDR1 SGHRS and CDR2 YFSETQ come from the germline V gene. The CDR3 has 15 amino acids. TCRdb's table, derived via immunoSEQ multiplex PCR, lists solely in-frame clones and lacks some. The table has about 150,000 clones, 70% to 90% seen once. The sample consisted of peripheral blood. This clonotype originated in a human donor in a cohort sampled during active COVID-19. The chain has TRBV5-1 and TRBJ2-7; 11 nucleotides line up with TRBD1. As DNA, the CDR3 is TGCGCCAGCAGCCCTCGGACAGGGGGCCTGTACGAGCAGTACTTC. Its translation: CASSPRTGGLYEQYF.